This T cell receptor beta chain was captured by sequencing in a study of blood T cells in healthy people across ages. Concerning this clonotype: The antigen is not known.

Isolated per sample were at least 7 million PBMCs. Broader study findings: Versus aged donors, long-lived donors had higher diversity and more naive CD4+ cells. No conclusive comparison of naive versus antigen-experienced cells was possible with unsorted PBMCs.

This CDR3 is built from 15 residues. The germline CDR1 and CDR2 sequences are ENHRY and SYGVKD. The ends lost 8 bases at V and 5 bases at J; junction bases unmatched: 8. It was with a sample-barcoded 5' primer and a J-beta primer mix that a second PCR of roughly 6 to 11 cycles was run. TCRdb reprocessed the 5' RACE reads with MiXCR, giving one entry per CDR3 protein. The sample holds under 1,000,000 distinct CDR3 sequences, roughly 40% seen once. This chain links TRBV10-3 with TRBJ2-1; 11 bases fit TRBD2. The TCR sequence derives from a man younger than 35 in good health. Source material: blood. This chain's CDR3 is CAIGTSGGANNEQFF. The CDR3 nucleotides are TGTGCCATCGGAACTAGCGGGGGCGCTAACAATGAGCAGTTCTTC.